This T cell receptor (beta chain) comes out of a study of blood T cells in healthy people across ages. Trimming removed 9 bases at V and 4 bases at J, with 13 bases between. Per germline, CDR1 SNHLY and CDR2 FYNNEI. The CDR3 consists of 13 residues. PCR was performed a second time for about 6 to 11 cycles using a sample-barcoded 5' primer and a J-beta primer mix. TCRdb processed the 5' RACE reads anew with MiXCR; each CDR3 protein has one entry. The sample includes 700,000 to 950,000 distinct CDR3 sequences, roughly 60% of them seen just once. This TCR came from a man aged 25-45 years in good health. The rearrangement joins TRBV2 to TRBJ2-1; D is unresolved. The source material was blood. CDR3 nucleotide sequence: TGTGCCAGGAAGGACGGCCGTTACAATGAGCAGTTCTTC. Translated, it gives CARKDGRYNEQFF. Together with reference TRBV2 and TRBJ2-1, the CDR3 gives the full variable domain: EPEVTQTPSHQVTQMGQEVILRCVPISNHLYFYWYRQILGQKVEFLVSFYNNEISEKSEIFDDQFSVERPDGSNFTLKIRSTKLEDSAMYFCARKDGRYNEQFFGPGTRLTVL.